This entry lists 24 T cell receptor beta chains sequenced from one sample in a study of type 1 regulatory T cells. TCRdb independently ran MiXCR on the reads; one entry per CDR3 protein. The table includes more than 60,000 distinct CDR3 sequences, almost 50% detected once. These receptors have no known antigen. The sample taken for sequencing was cultured non-Tr1 T cells, either the whole culture or a sorted T cell fraction (not recorded which). Receptor source: a human donor in good health.

The chain links TRBV20-1 to TRBJ2-5; 14 nucleotides line up with TRBD2. The V gene end was trimmed by 6 bases and the J gene end by 4 bases; junction bases not matched to a gene: 10. CDR1 is DFQATT and CDR2 is SNEGSKA in the germline V gene (reference sequence). The CDR3 covers 16 residues. CDR3 sequence: CSAEGTSGGLRETQYF. The CDR3 DNA is TGCAGTGCGGAGGGGACTAGCGGGGGTCTGAGAGAGACCCAGTACTTC.

This clonotype came up once. The J gene is TRBJ1-1, the V gene TRBV7-9; D is possibly TRBD1 (5 bases). The germline CDR1 and CDR2 sequences are SEHNR and FQNEAQ (reference sequence). Trimming cost V 5 bases and J 11 bases, with 15 bases left between them. This CDR3 is built from 12 residues. As DNA, the CDR3 is TGTGCCAGCAGCCCTGGGGGGTTTGCTGCTTTCTTT. This sequence encodes CASSPGGFAAFF.

In this sample, this clonotype turned up a few times. J is TRBJ2-5 and V is TRBV5-1; D perhaps matches TRBD2 (6 bases). The germline gives CDR1 SGHRS, CDR2 YFSETQ. The CDR3 contains 15 residues. Trimming pared 4 bases from V and 4 bases from J, leaving 17 bases between. CDR3 nucleotide sequence: TGCGCCAGCAGCCCGCGGGACTCATCAGGAGAGACCCAGTACTTC. This codes for CASSPRDSSGETQYF.

This clonotype showed up just a few times. The gene calls are TRBV18 and TRBJ1-1; no clear D. The CDR3 totals 12 residues. CDR1 and CDR2 (germline): KGHSH, LQKENI. V was trimmed by 3 bases and J by 1 base, leaving 3 bases between them. The CDR3 spells CASSPRNTEAFF. CDR3 coding DNA: TGTGCCAGCTCACCGAGGAACACTGAAGCTTTCTTT.

The V and J genes are TRBV9 and TRBJ2-5; D unresolved. Germline assignment: CDR1 SGDLS and CDR2 YYNGEE. V gave up 0 bases and J gave up 1 base, with 7 bases separating them. The length of the CDR3 is 14 residues. The CDR3 DNA reads as TGTGCCAGCAGCGTAGGTGGGCTCCAAGAGACCCAGTACTTC. Its protein product is CASSVGGLQETQYF.

This clonotype was observed once. The rearrangement uses TRBV4-1 and TRBJ2-7, with TRBD1 identical over 7 bases. This CDR3 is built from 12 residues. With 8 bases clipped from V and 3 bases from J, the junction kept 4 bases outside the gene matches. Germline-derived CDR1 and CDR2 are MGHRA and YSYEKL. DNA of the CDR3: TGCGCCAGCCGGACAGGTGGCTACGAGCAGTACTTC. Protein product: CASRTGGYEQYF.

This chain joins TRBV6-1 and TRBJ1-5; 7 bases agree with TRBD1. Germline CDR1 is MNHNS and CDR2 is SASEGT. Losses at the gene ends were 5 bases for V and 6 bases for J; bases not matched to a gene: 10. The CDR3 is 15 residues long. The CDR3 DNA sequence: TGTGCCAGCAGTACTAGAACAGGGGTGAGTCAGCCCCAGCATTTT. It translates to CASSTRTGVSQPQHF.

The gene calls are TRBV7-3 and TRBJ1-1; D gene uncertain. The CDR3 loop spans 13 amino acids. Trimming pared 5 bases from V and 3 bases from J, leaving 10 bases between. From germline, CDR1 is SGHTA and CDR2 FQGTGA. This CDR3 reads CASSPSRHTEAFF. Written as DNA, the CDR3 is TGTGCCAGCAGCCCTTCCAGACACACTGAAGCTTTCTTT.

The chain carries TRBV19 and TRBJ1-2, with D hard to call. Germline values: CDR1 LNHDA, CDR2 SQIVND (reference sequence). This CDR3 region has 15 residues. V dropped 3 bases and J dropped 4 bases, with 15 bases sitting between them. CDR3 in DNA: TGTGCCAGTAGTATCCAGGACGGATTGCCCTATGGCTACACCTTC. Translating it yields CASSIQDGLPYGYTF.

The chain joins TRBV5-4 to TRBJ2-5; 8 bases are a match to TRBD2. In germline, CDR1 is SGHNT, CDR2 YYREEE (reference sequence). This CDR3 comprises 14 residues. V shed 2 bases, J shed 5 bases, and the junction held 5 bases outside the gene matches. This chain's CDR3 is CASSLAGARETQYF. In DNA, the CDR3 is TGTGCCAGCAGCTTAGCGGGGGCCAGGGAGACCCAGTACTTC.

This chain uses TRBV7-2 with TRBJ1-1; unclear D gene. The CDR3 contains 13 residues. Germline V gives CDR1 SGHTA, CDR2 FQGNSA. The germline V and J ends were trimmed by 7 bases and 6 bases, with 15 bases remaining between them. CDR3 bases: TGTGCCAGCACCCTCGGCCTGGGAGCTGAAGCTTTCTTT. This sequence encodes CASTLGLGAEAFF.

The rearrangement joins TRBV7-9 to TRBJ2-1; a weak D match, TRBD2 (6 bases). Trimming left V 2 bases short and J 6 bases short, with 17 bases between. Germline CDR1 reads SEHNR; CDR2 reads FQNEAQ (reference sequence). The CDR3 has 16 amino acids. The CDR3 DNA sequence: TGTGCCAGCAGCTTAATGGGAATAATCGGGGGCAATGAGCAGTTCTTC. Translated: CASSLMGIIGGNEQFF.

This clonotype occurred a few times. This chain connects TRBV6-5 to TRBJ1-2; D is possibly TRBD1 (5 bases). The V end lost 4 bases, the J end lost 8 bases, and 8 bases lay between the germline ends. The CDR3 extends over 11 amino acids. Germline values: CDR1 MNHEY, CDR2 SVGAGI. The CDR3 DNA follows: TGTGCCAGCAGTTCAGGGAACGGCTACACCTTC. Its protein product is CASSSGNGYTF.

This clonotype was detected a few times. V usage is TRBV20-1 and J usage is TRBJ2-7; 9 bases are a match to TRBD1. The CDR3 has 14 amino acids. The V gene end was trimmed by 6 bases and the J gene end by 6 bases; junction bases not matched to a gene: 12. Per germline, CDR1 DFQATT and CDR2 SNEGSKA (reference sequence). CDR3 sequence: CSANNPGQGSEQYF. As DNA, the CDR3 is TGCAGTGCAAATAACCCGGGACAGGGCTCCGAGCAGTACTTC.

This clonotype was seen a handful of times. The V and J genes are TRBV24-1 and TRBJ2-6; D remains ambiguous. The CDR3 runs 17 residues. The ends were cut back, 3 bases at V and 0 bases at J, with 11 bases in the middle. CDR1 and CDR2 (germline): KGHDR, SFDVKD. CDR3 in DNA: TGTGCCACCAGTGATGCGACTGCGATCTCTGGGGCCAACGTCCTGACTTTC. Translation: CATSDATAISGANVLTF.

V and J are TRBV20-1 and TRBJ2-3; no clear D gene. The length of the CDR3 is 13 residues. Trimming took 7 bases from V and 2 from J, leaving 13 bases between them. Germline-derived CDR1 and CDR2 are DFQATT and SNEGSKA (reference sequence). The DNA for the CDR3 is TGCAGTGGGTTCGAGACCATCACAGATACGCAGTATTTT. The encoded protein is CSGFETITDTQYF.

J is TRBJ1-6 and V is TRBV7-9, with 7 bases aligning to TRBD1. CDR3 size: 15 residues. Looked up from germline, CDR1 is SEHNR and CDR2 is FQNEAQ (reference sequence). V shed 7 bases, J shed 6 bases, and the junction held 9 bases outside the gene matches. The chain's CDR3 is CASNLPTGSNSPLHF. DNA for the CDR3: TGTGCCAGCAACCTTCCGACAGGGAGTAATTCACCCCTCCACTTT. Variable domain in full (rest from reference TRBV7-9 and TRBJ1-6): DTGVSQNPRHKITKRGQNVTFRCDPISEHNRLYWYRQTLGQGPEFLTYFQNEAQLEKSRLLSDRFSAERPKGSFSTLEIQRTEQGDSAMYLCASNLPTGSNSPLHFGNGTRLTVT.

J is TRBJ2-1 and V is TRBV11-1; 9 bases are a match to TRBD2. Germline CDR1 is SGHAT and CDR2 is FQDESV (reference sequence). The CDR3 is made up of 15 amino acids. The ends lost 6 bases at V and 2 bases at J; junction bases unmatched: 5. This CDR3 reads CASRQTSGPYNEQFF. For the CDR3, the DNA is TGTGCCAGCAGACAGACTAGCGGACCCTACAATGAGCAGTTCTTC.

This sequence joins TRBV4-3 and TRBJ2-4; TRBD2 matches 7 bases. CDR3 length: 17 amino acids. CDR1 LGHNA and CDR2 YSLEER come from the germline V gene. With 3 bases clipped from V and 3 bases from J, the junction kept 11 bases outside the gene matches. The DNA of the CDR3 is TGCGCCAGCAGCCAGGTTACTGGCGGGGGTAACAAAAACATTCAGTACTTC. This sequence encodes CASSQVTGGGNKNIQYF.

This clonotype was detected a few times. J is TRBJ2-7 and V is TRBV12-3 or TRBV12-4; 8 nucleotides match TRBD1. The trim removed 5 bases at V and 5 bases at J, leaving 5 bases unmatched. The CDR3 runs to 13 residues. This CDR3 is CASSLDRANEQYF. In nucleotides, the CDR3 is TGTGCCAGCAGTCTGGACAGGGCTAACGAGCAGTACTTC.

This clonotype came up many times. J is TRBJ2-7 and V is TRBV20-1; the D gene could be TRBD1 or TRBD2 (5 bases each). The CDR3 has 15 amino acids. Trimming shortened V by 1 base and J by 0 bases, and 13 bases separated the two germline ends. CDR1 and CDR2 (germline): DFQATT, SNEGSKA (reference sequence). The CDR3 reads CSARGDGAFSYEQYF. The DNA for the CDR3 is TGCAGTGCTAGAGGCGACGGGGCCTTCTCCTACGAGCAGTACTTC.

This clonotype has a single count. The genes are TRBV3-1 and TRBJ2-1, with 9 bases matching TRBD2. V shed 0 bases, J shed 4 bases, and the junction held 7 bases outside the gene matches. This CDR3 has 17 residues. Germline V gene sequence: CDR1 LGHDT, CDR2 YNNKEL (reference sequence). The CDR3 DNA sequence: TGTGCCAGCAGCCAAGATGCAGCGGGGGGCCCATACAATGAGCAGTTCTTC. Protein: CASSQDAAGGPYNEQFF.

This clonotype was seen only a few times. The V gene is TRBV20-1, the J gene TRBJ2-5; tentatively, D is TRBD2 (6 bases). The CDR3 is 15 amino acids. CDR1 and CDR2 (germline): DFQATT, SNEGSKA (reference sequence). Trimming left V 3 bases short and J 2 bases short, with 16 bases between. The CDR3 reads CSASPAGLDQETQYF. In nucleotides, the CDR3 is TGCAGTGCTAGTCCGGCGGGGCTCGATCAAGAGACCCAGTACTTC.

The chain is built from TRBV6-1 and TRBJ2-1, with 8 bases fitting TRBD2. The CDR3 is 15 amino acids. V trimming: 7 bases; J trimming: 3 bases; junction bases outside the gene matches: 8. Germline CDR1 MNHNS, CDR2 SASEGT. The CDR3 coding sequence is TGTGCCAGCACTAGGACTAGCAGTATCTACAATGAGCAGTTCTTC. Its translation: CASTRTSSIYNEQFF.